This T cell receptor (beta chain) was sequenced in a study of blood T cell repertoires in COVID-19. The wider study: PBMCs, B-cell-depleted T cells, or T cells provided the cDNA or gDNA that made up the material.

The germline CDR1 and CDR2 sequences are SGHVS and FQNEAQ. The V end lost 3 bases, the J end lost 1 base, and 6 bases lay between the germline ends. The CDR3 runs to 14 residues. As concerns this clone: A read error may explain this, as a much larger clone is one base away.

Using immunoSEQ multiplex PCR, the repertoire was profiled, and TCRdb retains in-frame clones only, with some absent. This table has a few hundred thousand clones, approximately 86% appearing once. The receptor's source is a human donor in a cohort sampled during active COVID-19. The specimen was peripheral blood. The rearrangement joins TRBV7-8 to TRBJ2-2; unclear D gene. CDR3 DNA sequence: TGTGCCAGCAGCTTTGCAGGGAACACCGGGGAGCTGTTTTTT. It translates to CASSFAGNTGELFF.